Sequencing of this TCR beta chain was carried out in a study of cytomegalovirus exposure and HLA in healthy donors. Overall study context: Per a later analysis, the roughly 670 first-cohort and 110 or so validation repertoires shared one platform.

General study points: Reports showed the classifier diagnosing cytomegalovirus status with high specificity and sensitivity. Some public TCRs appeared in many individuals, while most sequences were rare.

A word on this clone: As yet, its antigen is unknown.

Germline CDR1 is LGHNA and CDR2 is YNFKEQ. V dropped 8 bases and J dropped 2; count of bases not matched to a gene: 5. CDR3 length equals 14 residues. Libraries were prepared by immunoSEQ multiplex PCR; TCRdb keeps only in-frame clonotypes and omits some of them. This sample has some 90,000 clones, with roughly 85% found just once. Source material: PBMCs. The chain has TRBV4-2 and TRBJ2-3; 9 bases align to TRBD2. This TCR was sampled from a woman in her twenties or thirties in good health and CMV-seronegative. The DNA of the CDR3 is TGTGCCAGCGCCCTAGCGGGACTCACAGATACGCAGTATTTT. It translates to CASALAGLTDTQYF.